The present entry profiles one T cell receptor (beta chain) with its context. The sample belongs to a study of Graves' ophthalmopathy and Graves' hyperthyroidism. On the study more broadly: The blood sample was drawn at first diagnosis and before any treatment.

Amplification targeted the TCR beta CDR3 regions, with RNA transcripts as the source material. HTBI-primed RT-PCR formed the first round, and a multiplex PCR formed the second. MiXCR, applied by TCRdb to the multiplex PCR reads, yields one record per CDR3 protein. Among roughly 350,000 distinct CDR3 sequences listed, 17% were seen once. The V gene end was trimmed by 10 bases and the J gene end by 5 bases; junction bases not matched to a gene: 9. Germline V gene data show CDR1 as SNHLY and CDR2 as FYNNEI. This CDR3 is 14 amino acids long. The receptor was isolated from an adult woman with stable Graves' hyperthyroidism. V usage is TRBV2 and J usage is TRBJ2-5, with 11 nucleotides matching TRBD2. Sequencing was done on a sample of peripheral blood. The CDR3 DNA reads TGTGCCATCCGGGTAGCGGGGGGGCTGGAGACCCAGTACTTC. It yields the protein CAIRVAGGLETQYF.